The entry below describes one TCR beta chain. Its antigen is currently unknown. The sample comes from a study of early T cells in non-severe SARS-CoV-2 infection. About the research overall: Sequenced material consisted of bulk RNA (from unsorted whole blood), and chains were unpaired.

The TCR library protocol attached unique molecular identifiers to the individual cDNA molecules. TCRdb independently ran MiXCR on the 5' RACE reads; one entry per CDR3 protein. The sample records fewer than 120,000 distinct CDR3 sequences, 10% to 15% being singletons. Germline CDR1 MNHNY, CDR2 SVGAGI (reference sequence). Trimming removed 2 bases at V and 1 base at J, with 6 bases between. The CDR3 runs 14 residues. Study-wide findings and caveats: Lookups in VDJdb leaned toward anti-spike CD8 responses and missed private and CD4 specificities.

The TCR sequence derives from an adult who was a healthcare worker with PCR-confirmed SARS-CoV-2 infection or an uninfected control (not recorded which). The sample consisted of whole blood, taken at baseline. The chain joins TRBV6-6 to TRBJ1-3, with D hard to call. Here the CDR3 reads CASSYGQSGNTIYF. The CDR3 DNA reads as TGTGCCAGCAGTTACGGGCAGTCTGGAAACACCATATATTTT.